Listed below are T cell receptor beta chains from one sample, sequenced in a study of T-cell reconstitution after alpha-beta-depleted transplantation in children. TCRdb re-called the PCR reads through MiXCR, storing one row per CDR3 protein. Among around 530,000 distinct CDR3 sequences listed, around a third were seen once. The sample was PBMCs from the stem cell graft donor, taken from the stem cell graft. These TCRs come from a human donor who donated a stem cell graft to a child with aplastic anemia. CDR3s include the opening cysteine and the closing phenylalanine or tryptophan. Fields, in order: CDR3 DNA, CDR3 protein, clone size, J gene, V gene, D gene. A D gene is named only where the DNA matches it firmly. Clone sizes are given selectively: once, few, many, or a class where the clone is expanded.

TGTGCCACCAGCAGAGACAGTGGAGGTGAGCAGTTCTTC	CATSRDSGGEQFF	NA	TRBJ2-1	TRBV15	NA
TGCAGCGTCGCAAGCGATATGAACACTGAAGCTTTCTTT	CSVASDMNTEAFF	NA	TRBJ1-1	TRBV29-1	NA
TGTGCCAGCAGCCAAGGAAGGGCGGGAGGCTACCAAGAGACCCAGTACTTC	CASSQGRAGGYQETQYF	NA	TRBJ2-5	TRBV3-1	TRBD2
TGCAGCGTTGAAGTCGGTACCAGCGGGGCCTACGAGCAGTACTTC	CSVEVGTSGAYEQYF	few	TRBJ2-7	TRBV29-1	TRBD2
TGTGCCACCAGTGACCCGACAGTTAGCACAGATACGCAGTATTTT	CATSDPTVSTDTQYF	NA	TRBJ2-3	TRBV24-1	NA
TGTGCCTGGAGTCGACAGGGTGGGCAGTTCTTC	CAWSRQGGQFF	NA	TRBJ2-1	TRBV30	TRBD1
TGTGCCAGCAGTTACCCTAGCGGGAACCATTACGAGCAGTACTTC	CASSYPSGNHYEQYF	NA	TRBJ2-7	TRBV6-5	TRBD2
TGTGCCAGCTCTCCAGGGCAGAAGGAGACCCAGTACTTC	CASSPGQKETQYF	few	TRBJ2-5	TRBV18	NA
TGTGCCAGCAGCTTAGTACGAGAGAACTACAATGAGCAGTTCTTC	CASSLVRENYNEQFF	NA	TRBJ2-1	TRBV11-2	NA
TGCACCAGCAGCCCCCACGGGCCTAGTGGGAACACCGGGGAGCTGTTTTTT	CTSSPHGPSGNTGELFF	few	TRBJ2-2	TRBV1	NA
TGTGCCAGCAGTTCCCGTGGGACAGCAAAACTGTTTTTT	CASSSRGTAKLFF	once	TRBJ1-4	TRBV28	TRBD1
TGTGCCAGCAGCTTAGGACAGAGAGTAAAGGAGACCCAGTACTTC	CASSLGQRVKETQYF	NA	TRBJ2-5	TRBV11-2	NA
TGCGCCAGCAGCTTGGCCGGGGTAGGGAGCATACAAGAGACCCAGTACTTC	CASSLAGVGSIQETQYF	NA	TRBJ2-5	TRBV5-1	NA
TGCGCCAGCAGCTCCCGGGGCATCGGAAGTCCAGATACGCAGTATTTT	CASSSRGIGSPDTQYF	few	TRBJ2-3	TRBV5-1	NA
TGTGCCAGCAGCCTTCCGGGACTACCTCAGACCGGGGAGCTGTTTTTT	CASSLPGLPQTGELFF	NA	TRBJ2-2	TRBV7-9	TRBD2
TGCGCCAGCAGCCGGACAGGGGCTGGGAACACTGAAGCTTTCTTT	CASSRTGAGNTEAFF	NA	TRBJ1-1	TRBV5-1	TRBD1
TGTGCCACCAGCAGAGTCAAGACAGGGGGCCTTAGCAATCAGCCCCAGCATTTT	CATSRVKTGGLSNQPQHF	NA	TRBJ1-5	TRBV15	TRBD1
TGTGCCAGCTCACCGTCAGGGAATAGCAATCAGCCCCAGCATTTT	CASSPSGNSNQPQHF	NA	TRBJ1-5	TRBV18	NA
TGCGCCAGCAGCTTGGGGGACAGGGGAAAACTGTTTTTT	CASSLGDRGKLFF	NA	TRBJ1-4	TRBV5-1	TRBD1
TGTGCCAGCAGCTCCACCTTAGAGGGTGAGCAGTTCTTC	CASSSTLEGEQFF	NA	TRBJ2-1	TRBV7-9	NA
TGCGCCAGCAGCTTGGCCACCCCCCTGGATGAGCAGTTCTTC	CASSLATPLDEQFF	few	TRBJ2-1	TRBV5-1	NA
TGTGCCAGCAGCCTCGACATTCGCAATCAGCCCCAGCATTTT	CASSLDIRNQPQHF	NA	TRBJ1-5	TRBV6-2/TRBV6-3	NA
TGCAGTGCCGCCGACGGGCCAAACACTGAAGCTTTCTTT	CSAADGPNTEAFF	NA	TRBJ1-1	TRBV20-1	NA
TGTGCCAGCAGCCAGATTCGGGGAGAAAAACTGTTTTTT	CASSQIRGEKLFF	few	TRBJ1-4	TRBV7-2	NA
TGTGCCAGCAGTCCGAAGACAGGGATAGTAGGTCAGCCCCAGCATTTT	CASSPKTGIVGQPQHF	NA	TRBJ1-5	TRBV27	TRBD1
TGCAGTGATTCCAATCCACCGGGACACATAAATTCACCCCTCCACTTT	CSDSNPPGHINSPLHF	NA	TRBJ1-6	TRBV20-1	NA
TGTGCCAGCAGCTCCGGGACAGGGTGGAGCAATCAGCCCCAGCATTTT	CASSSGTGWSNQPQHF	few	TRBJ1-5	TRBV7-2	TRBD1
TGCAGCGTCGCGGTCGGGTTCTACACTGAAGCTTTCTTT	CSVAVGFYTEAFF	few	TRBJ1-1	TRBV29-1	NA
TGCAGTGCTAGAGTACAGGGGGCGCGCGATGAGCAGTTCTTC	CSARVQGARDEQFF	few	TRBJ2-1	TRBV20-1	TRBD1
TGTGCCAGCAGCCAAATGACTAGCGGGAGATCCCCCGAGACCCAGTACTTC	CASSQMTSGRSPETQYF	few	TRBJ2-5	TRBV4-2	TRBD2
TGCAGTGCTACCTCAGGGGGCCCCCTGAACACTGAAGCTTTCTTT	CSATSGGPLNTEAFF	NA	TRBJ1-1	TRBV20-1	TRBD1
TGCAGCGTTGAAAAGGGACAGTTGATGAACTATGGCTACACCTTC	CSVEKGQLMNYGYTF	NA	TRBJ1-2	TRBV29-1	TRBD1
TGCAGCGTTGAAGATCTTGGGCGGCGAAGGAGCTCCTACAATGAGCAGTTCTTC	CSVEDLGRRRSSYNEQFF	NA	TRBJ2-1	TRBV29-1	NA
TGTGCCAGCCAAAGGGGGCGGGCTGAAGTCTACGGCTACACCTTC	CASQRGRAEVYGYTF	NA	TRBJ1-2	TRBV9	TRBD1
TGTGCCAGCAGCCCCGGGTGGGCATTTGGCTACACCTTC	CASSPGWAFGYTF	few	TRBJ1-2	TRBV6-6	NA